This note documents a single T cell receptor (beta chain) sequence. Antigen unknown. These data belong to a study of monozygotic twins with inflammatory bowel disease. Overall study results and limits: Added variability in patient repertoires may stem from differing immunosuppressive treatments.

UMIs bearing a 6-nucleotide sample barcode were added through template switching. From its re-call of the 5' RACE reads, TCRdb lists each CDR3 protein once, without DNA. This sample's table reports roughly 320,000 distinct CDR3 sequences. The sequenced sample was blood. This clonotype originated in a human donor with ulcerative colitis or Crohn's disease, or a healthy co-twin of an affected twin (not recorded which).

CDR3 residues: CSASRSTFLAGTDTQYF. This chain connects TRBV20-1 to TRBJ2-3; TCRdb lists TRBD2, though no DNA is available to test this call. CDR3 length: 17 residues. CDR1 is DFQATT and CDR2 is SNEGSKA in the germline V gene (reference sequence).